The rows below give T cell receptor beta chains drawn from one sample of a study of identical twins. MiXCR, applied by TCRdb to the 5' RACE reads, yields one record per CDR3 protein. The sample holds about 730,000 distinct CDR3 sequences, 20% to 25% seen once. In addition, the sample was reused for a study of T cells expressing NK-cell markers.

Sequencing used PBMCs. These receptors came from a woman between 18 and 29 years old in good health. Both conserved end residues are part of each CDR3. D genes are given only for firm matches. Not all rows give a size; the values are once, few, many and, for expanded clones, a class.

D,J,V,size,CDR3,DNA
-,TRBJ2-3,TRBV7-9,-,CASSLWRRFRTDTQYF,TGTGCCAGCAGCTTATGGCGTCGGTTCCGCACAGATACGCAGTATTTT
-,TRBJ2-7,TRBV6-2/TRBV6-3,-,CASSQRKGDYYEQYF,TGTGCCAGCAGCCAACGAAAGGGGGACTACTACGAGCAGTACTTC
-,TRBJ2-3,TRBV5-1,-,CASSLRDKYGTDTQYF,TGCGCCAGCAGCCTCCGGGACAAGTACGGCACAGATACGCAGTATTTT
TRBD1,TRBJ2-1,TRBV11-2,-,CASNRGQEKTSEQFF,TGTGCCAGCAACAGGGGACAGGAAAAAACTTCTGAGCAGTTCTTC
TRBD2,TRBJ2-1,TRBV24-1,many,CASSGSDNEQFF,TGTGCCAGTAGCGGGAGTGACAATGAGCAGTTCTTC
TRBD2,TRBJ2-5,TRBV20-1,many,CSARWLAEETQYF,TGCAGTGCTAGGTGGCTAGCGGAAGAGACCCAGTACTTC
-,TRBJ1-4,TRBV10-3,many,CAISEGRDNEKLFF,TGTGCCATCAGTGAGGGACGGGATAATGAAAAACTGTTTTTT
-,TRBJ2-1,TRBV7-6,-,CASSYATRSEQFF,TGTGCCAGCAGCTACGCGACCCGCAGTGAGCAGTTCTTC
-,TRBJ2-7,TRBV6-2/TRBV6-3,-,CASSYGTTSYSYEQYF,TGTGCCAGCAGTTATGGGACCACGAGCTACTCCTACGAGCAGTACTTC
-,TRBJ2-7,TRBV10-3,few,CAINQGSSSYEQYF,TGTGCCATCAATCAGGGGTCCAGCTCCTACGAGCAGTACTTC
-,TRBJ2-2,TRBV10-3,many,CAISRLQNTGELFF,TGTGCCATCAGTCGACTCCAGAACACCGGGGAGCTGTTTTTT
-,TRBJ1-4,TRBV27,-,CASRFIADNEKLFF,TGTGCCAGCAGGTTTATCGCTGATAATGAAAAACTGTTTTTT
-,TRBJ1-4,TRBV9,-,CASSVANGSGKLFF,TGTGCCAGCAGCGTAGCTAATGGTTCGGGAAAACTGTTTTTT
-,TRBJ1-1,TRBV29-1,-,CSVEVAGGYGAFF,TGCAGCGTTGAAGTGGCCGGGGGCTATGGAGCTTTCTTT
-,TRBJ1-5,TRBV3-1,few,CASSQDQAEPQHF,TGTGCCAGCAGCCAAGACCAAGCGGAACCCCAGCATTTT
-,TRBJ1-4,TRBV20-1,-,CSATRAATNEKLFF,TGCAGTGCTACCCGCGCTGCAACTAATGAAAAACTGTTTTTT
TRBD2,TRBJ2-1,TRBV27,-,CASSLRIMAGGYNEQFF,TGTGCCAGCAGTTTAAGGATCATGGCGGGAGGCTACAATGAGCAGTTCTTC
-,TRBJ2-2,TRBV5-6,-,CASSLIPLARATGELFF,TGTGCCAGCAGCTTGATTCCCCTAGCCCGCGCCACCGGGGAGCTGTTTTTT
-,TRBJ2-3,TRBV7-9,-,CASSYERSFSDTQYF,TGTGCCAGCAGCTACGAGAGGAGTTTCTCAGATACGCAGTATTTT
-,TRBJ2-1,TRBV7-9,-,CATLEETEQFF,TGTGCCACCCTTGAGGAGACTGAGCAGTTCTTC
-,TRBJ2-5,TRBV5-1,-,CASSLGGTERRETQYF,TGCGCCAGCAGCTTAGGTGGGACGGAGCGACGTGAGACCCAGTACTTC
-,TRBJ1-3,TRBV27,-,CASRPLGLGNSGNTIYF,TGTGCCAGCAGACCCTTAGGGCTAGGAAACTCTGGAAACACCATATATTTT